This entry is about one T cell receptor (beta chain). No cognate antigen has been identified for it. No base quality values were provided; no much bigger clone lies one nucleotide off. The sample is drawn from a study of T cells in Graves' hyperthyroidism and ophthalmopathy (dated by TCRdb to about 2019). Background for the entire study: Peripheral blood samples were taken at initial diagnosis, before any treatment was given. TCR V-J signatures able to tell the groups apart were searched for in a discovery cohort of 95 to 100 patients, of whom 40 to 45 had Graves' ophthalmopathy and roughly 58 had stable Graves' hyperthyroidism. Prospective prediction of ophthalmopathy was tested in an independent validation cohort of about 19 hyperthyroidism patients and 17 patients who later progressed to ophthalmopathy. The approximately 98 discovery patients were randomly divided into training and test sets at a 7:3 ratio. In six Graves' hyperthyroidism patients, the study also compared T-cell repertoires from thyroid tissue with T-cell repertoires from blood. Once sampling was done, hyperthyroidism patients were given methimazole at a starting dose of 30 mg daily, whereas ophthalmopathy patients were given high-dose intravenous methylprednisolone. The paper reports TCR Vbeta CDR3 sequencing of roughly 140 peripheral blood samples: approximately 41 ophthalmopathy, around 80 hyperthyroidism and approximately 17 progressor patients. Paper-wide results and their limitations: During validation, the model predicted progression to ophthalmopathy a median of about 5.9 months ahead of onset, with more than 55% sensitivity and 72.22% specificity. A model built on a 13 V-J signature distinguished ophthalmopathy from stable hyperthyroidism, reaching 85% to 90% sensitivity and approximately 81% specificity in cross-validation and 80%/75% in testing. Sample size was not statistically predetermined, and blinding of investigators to group allocation was not performed. Most expanded thyroid clonotypes (frequency above 0.001) were also detected in blood, a finding suggesting that blood repertoires may reflect thyroid immune responses.

Graves' hyperthyroidism was defined as stable when no progression to ophthalmopathy occurred over 18 months of follow-up. The hyperthyroidism patients were between 18 and 65 years old and newly diagnosed, with a disease duration of less than 2 months. Exclusion was applied to patients with uncontrolled infections, other autoimmune diseases, pregnancy or lactation. Diagnoses were established on the basis of clinical symptoms, serum thyroxine and TRAb, thyroid ultrasound, and orbital computed tomography. PBMCs were isolated from more than 9 ml of fresh peripheral blood by Ficoll-Paque density gradient centrifugation. Total RNA was extracted using Trizol reagent, and RNA quality was assessed on an Agilent 2100 Bioanalyzer. The CDR3 runs 13 residues from the cysteine to the phenylalanine. Here the CDR3 DNA is all that survives: 39 bases in frame from base 1. Here V drops 5 bases and J drops 4 bases, and the junction holds 6 bases not matched to any gene. According to the germline V gene (reference sequence), CDR1 reads DFQATT and CDR2 reads SNEGSKA.

TCR beta CDR3 regions were amplified from RNA transcripts. The first round of RT-PCR for the TCR CDR3 was performed with the HTBI primer set and the Qiagen OneStep RT-PCR kit. A second multiplex PCR round built the libraries, followed by size selection and purification. Libraries were sequenced paired-end with 100 bp reads on an Illumina HiSeq2000. Turning to the authors' computational methods: SOAPnuke was used to process the raw data, with reads discarded if the reads contained adapters or uncalled bases, had a mean Phred below 15, or lacked an exact constant-primer or identifier match. High-quality paired reads were merged with COPE v1.2.5, and unique nucleotide sequences were defined as clonotypes. MiTCR v1.1 was used to align the clonotypes against IMGT TRBV, TRBD and TRBJ reference segments. The analysis was restricted to V-J combinations with a frequency above 0.0001, which together covered over 99% of the repertoires. The TCS score was defined as the ratio of F50 (clonal expansion) to E x V (chaos), calculated using BLOSUM62-based TCRdist between CDR3 peptides within each V-J. Welch's t-statistics and random forest reduced approximately 520 V-J features to roughly 13, which were used in a naive Bayes classifier (R e1071). The public reads were run again by TCRdb, first through fastp at Q25 and then through MiXCR, and only productive beta chains were kept. CDR3 protein duplicates are merged, each entry listing the most common genes and DNA. TCRdb, not the authors, supplied the V and J calls. In all, the sample holds about 210,000 distinct CDR3 sequences, and approximately 17% of those were seen once. Of the sample, 50% is held by the ten largest clones.

The TCR was taken from a man in his forties or fifties with Graves' hyperthyroidism. Sample: blood. The chain is encoded by TRBV20-1 joined to TRBJ2-5; 8 middle bases align to TRBD2. The sequenced DNA is TGCAGTGCTCCAGCGGGAGTTCGAGAGACCCAGTACTTC. Its protein reads: CSAPAGVRETQYF.